This T cell receptor (beta chain) was captured by sequencing in a study of control samples from healthy donors and cancer patients. The data were produced by immunoSEQ multiplex PCR, yet TCRdb's version contains in-frame clones alone and is incomplete. The top ten hold roughly a tenth of the sample, which has over 85,000 clones, about 88% seen once. The sample taken for sequencing was PBMCs. This receptor was identified in a woman aged 45-59 years with colorectal cancer.

In DNA form, the CDR3 reads TGTGCCAGCAGCGGACGGGACACTGAAGCTTTCTTT. This sequence encodes CASSGRDTEAFF. The rearrangement joins TRBV9 to TRBJ1-1; D is undetermined. From germline, CDR1 is SGDLS and CDR2 YYNGEE. The CDR3 consists of 12 residues. V was shortened by 3 bases and J by 3 bases, with 6 bases between the two germline ends.